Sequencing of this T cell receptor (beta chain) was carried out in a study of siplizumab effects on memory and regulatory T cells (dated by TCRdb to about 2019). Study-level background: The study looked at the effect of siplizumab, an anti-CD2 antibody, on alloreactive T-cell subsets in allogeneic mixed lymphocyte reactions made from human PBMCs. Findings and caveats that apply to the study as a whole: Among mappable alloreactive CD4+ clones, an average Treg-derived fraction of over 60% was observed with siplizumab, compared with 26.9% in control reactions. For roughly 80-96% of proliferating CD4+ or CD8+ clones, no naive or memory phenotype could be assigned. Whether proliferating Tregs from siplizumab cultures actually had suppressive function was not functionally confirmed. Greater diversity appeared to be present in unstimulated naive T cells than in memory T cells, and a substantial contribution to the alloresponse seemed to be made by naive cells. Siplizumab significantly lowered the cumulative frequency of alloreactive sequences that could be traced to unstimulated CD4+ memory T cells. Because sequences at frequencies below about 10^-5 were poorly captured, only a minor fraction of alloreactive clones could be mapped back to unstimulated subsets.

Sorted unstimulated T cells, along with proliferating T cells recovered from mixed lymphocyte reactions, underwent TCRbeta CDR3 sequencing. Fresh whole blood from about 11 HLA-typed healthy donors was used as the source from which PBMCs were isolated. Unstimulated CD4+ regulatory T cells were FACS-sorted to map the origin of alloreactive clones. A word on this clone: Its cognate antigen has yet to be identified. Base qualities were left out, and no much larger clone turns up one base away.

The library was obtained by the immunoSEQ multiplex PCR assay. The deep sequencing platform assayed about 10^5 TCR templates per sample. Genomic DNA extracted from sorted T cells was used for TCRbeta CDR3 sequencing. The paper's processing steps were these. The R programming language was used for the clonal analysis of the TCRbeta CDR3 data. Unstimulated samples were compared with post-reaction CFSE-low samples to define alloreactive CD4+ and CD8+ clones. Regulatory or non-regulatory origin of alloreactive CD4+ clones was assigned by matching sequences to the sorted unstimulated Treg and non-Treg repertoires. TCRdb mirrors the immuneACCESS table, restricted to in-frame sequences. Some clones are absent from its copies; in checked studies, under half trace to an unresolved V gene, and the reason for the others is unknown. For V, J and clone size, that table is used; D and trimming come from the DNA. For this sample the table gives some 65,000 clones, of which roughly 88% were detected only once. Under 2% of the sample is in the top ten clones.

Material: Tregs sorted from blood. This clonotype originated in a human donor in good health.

This receptor has the CDR3 CASSWDYPNTEAFF. The nucleotides are TGTGCCAGCAGCTGGGACTACCCGAACACTGAAGCTTTCTTT. The rearrangement combines TRBV5-8 with TRBJ1-1; TRBD1 is a possible D gene, resting on 5 matching bases. The germline V gene gives CDR1 as SGHTS and CDR2 as YDEGEE. The CDR3 runs 14 amino acids, cysteine and phenylalanine included. Only the CDR3 portion is preserved as DNA: 42 bases, with reading frame beginning at the first base. At the junction V is shortened by 3 bases and J by 1 base, with 10 bases in between.